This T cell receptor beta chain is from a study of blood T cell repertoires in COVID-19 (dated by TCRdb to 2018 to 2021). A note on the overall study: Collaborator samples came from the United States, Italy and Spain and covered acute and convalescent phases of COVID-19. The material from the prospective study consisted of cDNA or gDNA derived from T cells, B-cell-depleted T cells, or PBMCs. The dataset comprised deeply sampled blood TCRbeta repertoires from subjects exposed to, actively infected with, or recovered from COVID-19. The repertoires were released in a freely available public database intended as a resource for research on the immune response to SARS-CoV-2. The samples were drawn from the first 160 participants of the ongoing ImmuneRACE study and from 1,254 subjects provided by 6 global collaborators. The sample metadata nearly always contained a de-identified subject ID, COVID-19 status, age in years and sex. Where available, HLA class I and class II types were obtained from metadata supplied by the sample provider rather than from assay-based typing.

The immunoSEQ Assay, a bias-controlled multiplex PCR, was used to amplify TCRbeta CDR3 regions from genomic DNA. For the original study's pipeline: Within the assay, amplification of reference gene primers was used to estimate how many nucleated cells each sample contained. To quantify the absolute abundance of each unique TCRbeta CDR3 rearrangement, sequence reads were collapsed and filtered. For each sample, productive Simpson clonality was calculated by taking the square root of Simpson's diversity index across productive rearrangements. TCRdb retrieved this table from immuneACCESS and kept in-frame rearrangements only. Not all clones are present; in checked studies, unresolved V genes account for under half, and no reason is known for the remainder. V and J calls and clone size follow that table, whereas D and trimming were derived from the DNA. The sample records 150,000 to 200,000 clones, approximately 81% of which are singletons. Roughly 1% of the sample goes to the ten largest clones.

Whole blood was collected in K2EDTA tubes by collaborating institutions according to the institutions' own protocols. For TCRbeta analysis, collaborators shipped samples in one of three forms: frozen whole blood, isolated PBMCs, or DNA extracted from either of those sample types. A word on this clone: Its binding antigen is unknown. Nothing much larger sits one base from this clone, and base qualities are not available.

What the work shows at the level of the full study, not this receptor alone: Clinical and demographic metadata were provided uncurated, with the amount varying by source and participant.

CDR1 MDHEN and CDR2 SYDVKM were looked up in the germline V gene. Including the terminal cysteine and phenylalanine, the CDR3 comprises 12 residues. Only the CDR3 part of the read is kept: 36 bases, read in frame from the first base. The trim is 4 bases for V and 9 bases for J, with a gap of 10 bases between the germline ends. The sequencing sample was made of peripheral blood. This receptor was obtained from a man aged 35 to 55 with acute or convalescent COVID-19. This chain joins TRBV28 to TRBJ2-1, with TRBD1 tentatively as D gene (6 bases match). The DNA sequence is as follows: TGTGCCAGCAGTTCCAAGGGGGTTGAGCAGTTCTTC. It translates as CASSSKGVEQFF.